This paragraph covers one TCR beta chain sequence. Its specific antigen is unknown. Base quality data are lacking; no much larger clone is found one base away. The data derive from a study of sequential checkpoint blockade in melanoma (dated by TCRdb to the late 2010s). In the study overall: In a 1:1 randomization, patients received either first-line nivolumab then ipilimumab (arm A) or ipilimumab then nivolumab (arm B). For about two dozen patients, matched tumor biopsies were obtained before treatment and at week 13, following single-agent nivolumab (arm A) or ipilimumab (arm B). Maintenance nivolumab came after both trial sequences. TCRbeta immunosequencing was performed on DNA from 90 to 100 pretreatment melanoma tumor samples. About 85% of the matched tumor biopsy pairs taken before and after treatment were from the same lesion.

TCRbeta CDR3 regions were immunosequenced from genomic DNA with the immunoSEQ Assay. Before high-throughput sequencing, genomic DNA was amplified using bias-controlled multiplex PCR. As for how the authors treated the data: To quantify the absolute abundance of each unique TCRbeta CDR3 region, the sequences were collapsed and filtered. Clonality, defined as 1 minus Pielou's evenness, was calculated using only productive rearrangements. Tumor T-cell fraction was calculated by normalizing TCRbeta template counts to usable DNA, which was estimated from several housekeeping genes. A previously published method was used to identify clones whose frequencies were significantly greater in on-treatment samples than in baseline samples. This immuneACCESS table, as held by TCRdb, lists in-frame sequences with V and J called but not all clones. Of the missing ones, under half trace to an unresolved V gene in checked studies; the others have no known cause. The DNA was the basis for D and trimming; V, J and clone size are from that table. The sample yields approximately 2,800 clones; 25% to 30% were counted once. The ten largest clonotypes hold around 11% of the sample.

There are 16 amino acids in the CDR3, from cysteine to phenylalanine inclusive. The read is trimmed to its CDR3 DNA, 48 bases read in frame from base 1. CDR1 and CDR2 were assigned from the germline V gene as KGHSH and LQKENI. Trimming removed 0 bases from V and 4 bases from J; the gene matches leave 6 bases unexplained. Overall results and qualifications from the work: Within-arm analyses of tumor T-cell fraction were constrained by small sample sizes and reduced statistical power. The model for predicting response that combines TCR metrics with mutation burden needs to be validated in larger, independent patient cohorts. Patients with increases in tumor T-cell fraction and clonality by week 13 were approximately 30 times more likely to achieve clinical benefit. Among patients in arm A, the nivolumab-first arm, pretreatment tumor TIL clonality was associated with response (P = .04). Tumor T-cell fraction and clonality were correlated with PD-L1 staining and CD8+ T-cell counts, but not with mutational load.

The treatment or condition label corresponds to: randomized to nivolumab then ipilimumab (arm A) or the reverse (arm B). No trial patient had received prior DNA-damaging chemotherapy. Samples were obtained from patients with melanoma enrolled in CheckMate 064, a randomized, open-label phase II trial of sequential checkpoint blockade. Genomic DNA from formalin-fixed paraffin-embedded (FFPE) tissue samples served as the input for tumor TCR sequencing. The sequence is built from TRBV18 and TRBJ1-2; 9 junctional bases match TRBD1. The TCR originated in a human donor with melanoma. This sample comprised tumor tissue (inferred from file names), obtained from a patient given nivolumab and ipilimumab in sequence. The CDR3 has the sequence CASSPPETGGSYGYTF. At the DNA level, the sequence is TGTGCCAGCTCACCACCTGAAACAGGGGGCAGCTATGGCTACACCTTC.